Each of the 11 T cell receptor beta chains below was sequenced from the same sample in a study of human T cells and chemical hapten exposure. The library tagged individual cDNA molecules with unique molecular identifiers. TCRdb re-derived calls from the reads in MiXCR, one entry per CDR3 protein. The sample has about 120,000 distinct CDR3 sequences; more than 8.5% are singletons. The study extracted total RNA from unfractionated whole blood. Sequenced: whole blood. These receptors came from a human donor in good health. Some clones in this sample may be carry-over from other donors' samples.

The rearrangement uses TRBV14 and TRBJ2-1; the match to TRBD2 covers 10 bases. Germline assignment: CDR1 SGHDN and CDR2 FVKESK. With V trimmed by 0 bases and J by 0 bases, 14 bases remained unmatched. This CDR3 spans 21 amino acids. The CDR3 DNA sequence: TGTGCCAGCAGCCAAGATTCAGGGACTAGCGTAAAACTAAGCTCCTACAATGAGCAGTTCTTC. Translated: CASSQDSGTSVKLSSYNEQFF.

This clonotype was counted between two and nine times. The chain couples TRBV20-1 to TRBJ2-1; 9 nucleotides line up with TRBD2. CDR1 and CDR2 from the germline V gene are DFQATT and SNEGSKA (reference sequence). The CDR3 loop spans 14 amino acids. V trimming: 4 bases; J trimming: 3 bases; junction bases outside the gene matches: 4. CDR3 sequence: CSAKTSGDYNEQFF. CDR3 DNA sequence: TGCAGTGCTAAGACTAGCGGAGACTACAATGAGCAGTTCTTC.

This clonotype came up a few times. The V and J genes are TRBV4-1 and TRBJ2-1, with 8 bases matching TRBD2. The CDR3 has 15 amino acids. V gave up 0 bases and J gave up 4 bases; unmatched junction bases: 2. The V gene's germline CDR1 is MGHRA and CDR2 YSYEKL. The CDR3 spells CASSQEGTSYNEQFF. In DNA form, the CDR3 reads TGCGCCAGCAGCCAAGAAGGGACTAGTTACAATGAGCAGTTCTTC.

This clonotype was seen at least ten times. This chain uses TRBV4-3 with TRBJ1-1; D unclear. Between the trimmed V and J ends, which lost 0 bases and 1 base, there was a span of 3 bases. Germline CDR1 is LGHNA and CDR2 is YSLEER. The CDR3 has 13 residues. CDR3 residues: CASSQDWNTEAFF. CDR3 bases: TGCGCCAGCAGCCAAGATTGGAACACTGAAGCTTTCTTT.

This clonotype was observed a few times. This sequence joins TRBV7-2 and TRBJ1-6; TRBD1 is a possible D gene (5 bases). This CDR3 contains 12 residues. The germline V gene has CDR1 SGHTA and CDR2 FQGNSA. V lost 7 bases and J lost 10, with 11 bases in between. The chain's CDR3 is CASMWGESPLHF. The CDR3 DNA sequence: TGTGCCAGCATGTGGGGGGAGTCACCCCTCCACTTT.

Only a few counts were recorded for this clonotype. The V gene is TRBV27, the J gene TRBJ2-1, with 9 bases matching TRBD2. J was trimmed by 6 bases and V by 5 bases; bases with no gene match: 5. Germline CDR1 is MNHEY and CDR2 is SMNVEV (reference sequence). This CDR3 spans 14 amino acids. The CDR3 DNA reads as TGTGCCAGCAGTACGGGACTAGCCAGCAATGAGCAGTTCTTC. Translating it yields CASSTGLASNEQFF.

This clonotype was detected only a few times. The rearrangement joins TRBV20-1 to TRBJ1-6; perhaps TRBD1 as D (5 bases). CDR1 is DFQATT and CDR2 is SNEGSKA in the germline V gene (reference sequence). Trimming removed 4 bases at V and 10 bases at J, with 20 bases between. This CDR3 region has 15 residues. The CDR3: CSAILTGTQGSPLHF. Written as DNA, the CDR3 is TGCAGTGCTATCCTCACCGGGACCCAGGGATCACCCCTCCACTTT.

A remark on this clonotype: A much bigger clone sits one base away, suggesting this may be a read error. The genes are TRBV27 and TRBJ1-1; 7 bases align to TRBD1. Germline-derived CDR1 and CDR2 are MNHEY and SMNVEV (reference sequence). This CDR3 is built from 11 residues. Trimming removed 8 bases from V and 11 bases from J; junction bases left unmatched: 8. This CDR3 reads CASSVTGRAFF. The CDR3 DNA reads as TGTGCCAGCTCTGTGACAGGGCGGGCTTTCTTT.

The V gene is TRBV12-3 or TRBV12-4, the J gene TRBJ2-7, with 10 bases lining up with TRBD2. This CDR3 region has 15 residues. J gave up 3 bases and V 1 base, and 3 bases lay outside the gene matches. CDR3 coding DNA: TGTGCCAGCAGTTTAGGGCTAGCGGGAGACTACGAGCAGTACTTC. It translates to CASSLGLAGDYEQYF.

This clonotype was detected many times. The chain employs TRBV18 and TRBJ1-1; no reliable D call. This CDR3 region has 13 residues. The germline V and J ends were trimmed by 4 bases and 4 bases, with 10 bases remaining between them. Germline V gene sequence: CDR1 KGHSH, CDR2 LQKENI. The CDR3 reads CASSLEEITEAFF. The CDR3 DNA follows: TGTGCCAGCTCACTAGAGGAAATCACTGAAGCTTTCTTT.

The rearrangement joins TRBV20-1 to TRBJ1-4; tentatively, D is TRBD1 (6 bases). Per germline, CDR1 DFQATT and CDR2 SNEGSKA (reference sequence). The CDR3 is 14 residues long. Trimming took 4 bases from V and 7 from J, leaving 16 bases between them. CDR3 region: CSAILGGGGEKLFF. In nucleotides, the CDR3 is TGCAGTGCTATCCTGGGAGGGGGTGGTGAAAAACTGTTTTTT.